This T cell receptor beta chain was profiled in a study of blood T cell repertoires in COVID-19. Generated by immunoSEQ multiplex PCR, the TCRdb table keeps only in-frame clones and is missing some. The table records 150,000 or so clones, about nine tenths of them present only once. No more than 2 weeks before study entry, exposed participants had met a case of COVID-19. The TCR was taken from a middle-aged woman who had been exposed to COVID-19. Sequenced input: PBMCs or T cells enriched from blood (not recorded which).

The CDR3 sequence is CASSDKLAVTYEQYF. In DNA, the CDR3 is TGTGCCAGCAGCGATAAACTAGCCGTAACCTACGAGCAGTACTTC. This sequence joins TRBV21-1 and TRBJ2-7; the DNA was not compared with TRBD2, the D call given in the table. TRBV21-1 is a documented pseudogene. The CDR3 runs 15 residues.